The 14 T cell receptor beta chains below were found in one sample sequenced in a study of T cells after posttransplantation cyclophosphamide (dated by TCRdb to between 2015 and 2016). According to the study, the label for this sample's treatment or condition signals: high-dose cyclophosphamide on days +3 and +4 as single-agent GVHD prophylaxis. PTCy patients received busulfan and fludarabine conditioning, a related or unrelated marrow graft, and cyclophosphamide on days +3 and +4. The method behind the library was the immunoSEQ multiplex PCR assay. This immuneACCESS table, as held by TCRdb, lists in-frame sequences with V and J called but not all clones. Of the missing ones, under half trace to an unresolved V gene in checked studies; the others have no known cause. For this sample, over 15,000 clones are listed, none of them singletons. Of the sample, 0.54% falls within the top ten clones. The sequencing here drew on PBMCs, taken after allogeneic stem cell transplant with posttransplant cyclophosphamide. These receptors were obtained from a female patient aged 25-39 years who received an allogeneic stem cell transplant from a related donor, was CMV-positive, and had no GVHD. After a transplant, the donor of the graft may account for some T cells.

This clone came up many times. V usage is TRBV11-3 and J usage is TRBJ2-1; TRBD2 is a possible D gene (5 bases). The length of the CDR3 is 15 residues. In germline, CDR1 is SGHNT, CDR2 YENEEA. V dropped 3 bases and J dropped 6 bases, with 15 bases sitting between them. CDR3 loop: CASSFYGEHANEQFF. CDR3 sequence (DNA): TGTGCCAGCAGCTTTTACGGGGAACACGCCAATGAGCAGTTCTTC.

This clone was recorded at least ten times. The gene calls are TRBV5-6 and TRBJ1-1; D may be TRBD1 (6 bases). Trimming shortened V by 2 bases and J by 1 base, and 12 bases separated the two germline ends. This CDR3 is built from 15 residues. Germline-derived CDR1 and CDR2 are SGHDT and YYEEEE. The CDR3 nucleotides are TGTGCCAGCAGCTTTACAGGGAGAGGGAACACTGAAGCTTTCTTT. Its translation is CASSFTGRGNTEAFF.

This clone was seen repeatedly, ten times or more. The chain links TRBV19 to TRBJ1-5; no definite D call. From germline, CDR1 is LNHDA and CDR2 SQIVND (reference sequence). This CDR3 spans 16 amino acids. V was cut by 4 bases and J by 1 base, with 14 bases left in between. CDR3 DNA: TGTGCCAGTAGTACCCCCGGCGGTCGGAGCAATCAGCCCCAGCATTTT. Encoded protein: CASSTPGGRSNQPQHF.

The table lists this clone with many counts. The CDR3: CASSSRRDRAFGELFF. CDR3 bases: TGCGCCAGCAGCTCCCGCCGGGACAGGGCTTTCGGGGAGCTGTTTTTT. The chain couples TRBV5-1 to TRBJ2-2; TRBD1 agrees at 9 bases. Germline lookup yields CDR1 SGHRS and CDR2 YFSETQ. The CDR3 contains 16 residues. V was clipped by 3 bases and J by 7 bases; unmatched bases: 10. The full variable domain, rest sourced from reference TRBV5-1 and TRBJ2-2, is KAGVTQTPRYLIKTRGQQVTLSCSPISGHRSVSWYQQTPGQGLQFLFEYFSETQRNKGNFPGRFSGRQFSNSRSEMNVSTLELGDSALYLCASSSRRDRAFGELFFGEGSRLTVL.

This clone was recorded at least ten times. This chain links TRBV7-9 with TRBJ2-7; weak D call: TRBD2 (5 bases). Trimming pared 5 bases from V and 5 bases from J, leaving 31 bases between. From germline, CDR1 is SEHNR and CDR2 FQNEAQ (reference sequence). The CDR3 extends over 19 amino acids. The CDR3 sequence: CASSLPRQHGREFIHEQYF. The DNA for the CDR3 is TGTGCCAGCAGCCTACCTCGACAACACGGTAGGGAGTTTATCCACGAGCAGTACTTC.

This clone has at least ten counts. The genes are TRBV6-6 and TRBJ2-7, with D maybe TRBD2 (6 bases). CDR1 is MNHNY and CDR2 is SVGAGI in the germline V gene (reference sequence). Trimming shortened V by 5 bases and J by 4 bases, and 12 bases separated the two germline ends. The CDR3 covers 13 residues. This CDR3 is CASSHGSGYEQYF. CDR3 DNA sequence: TGTGCCAGCAGTCACGGGAGTGGGTACGAGCAGTACTTC.

This clone has ten or more counts. The CDR3 nucleotides read TGTGCCAGTGGCCCCTTCACAGATACGCAGTATTTT. This codes for CASGPFTDTQYF. This chain connects TRBV19 to TRBJ2-3; D is unresolved. CDR1 and CDR2 from the germline V gene are LNHDA and SQIVND (reference sequence). The germline V and J ends were trimmed by 8 bases and 2 bases, with 8 bases remaining between them. The CDR3 spans 12 residues.

Sample share makes this clone medium-sized. J is TRBJ2-3 and V is TRBV7-3, with 8 bases that match TRBD1. Germline CDR1 reads SGHTA; CDR2 reads FQGTGA. The CDR3 totals 14 residues. The V segment lost 3 bases and the J segment 4 bases; nucleotides outside the gene matches: 3. CDR3 DNA sequence: TGTGCCAGCAGCTTCGGACAGGGCCCAGATACGCAGTATTTT. This sequence encodes CASSFGQGPDTQYF.

The chain uses TRBV6-1 and TRBJ2-5; D is undetermined. Gene TRBJ2-7 matches the end of the DNA better, so the J call may be wrong. The CDR3 is 12 residues long. Germline V gives CDR1 MNHNS, CDR2 SASEGT. The CDR3 protein is CASSDPSIEQYF. The CDR3 region has the DNA TGTGCCAGCAGTGACCCTTCCATCGAGCAGTACTTC.

This clone was recorded many times. This chain links TRBV27 with TRBJ1-4, with TRBD1 identical over 7 bases. The CDR3 contains 14 residues. The germline V gene encodes CDR1 MNHEY and CDR2 SMNVEV (reference sequence). The trim removed 5 bases at V and 7 bases at J, leaving 7 bases unmatched. CDR3 DNA sequence: TGTGCCAGCAGTACGCAGGGGGTTAGTGAAAAACTGTTTTTT. Residues: CASSTQGVSEKLFF.

This clone came up many times. The chain has TRBV5-5 and TRBJ1-1, with TRBD1 matching over 7 bases. CDR1 is SGHKS and CDR2 is YYEKEE in the germline V gene (reference sequence). Germline trimming cut 4 bases from V and 1 base from J; bases unmatched to any gene: 13. This CDR3 is 17 amino acids long. CDR3 in DNA: TGTGCCAGCAGCCCTATTGGACAGGCAGTTTCGAACACTGAAGCTTTCTTT. Amino acid sequence: CASSPIGQAVSNTEAFF.

This clone was picked up many times. This chain uses TRBV30 with TRBJ2-2; D gene unclear. CDR1 and CDR2 from the germline V gene are GTSNPN and SVGIG (reference sequence). V gave up 0 bases and J gave up 0 bases, with 11 bases separating them. CDR3 size: 16 residues. CDR3 sequence reads: CAWSVIASANTGELFF. In nucleotides, the CDR3 is TGTGCCTGGAGTGTGATAGCATCCGCGAACACCGGGGAGCTGTTTTTT.

This clone appeared many times. The germline gene is not matched at one end of the junction; a read error may be the cause. This chain connects TRBV15 to TRBJ2-1; 10 nucleotides match TRBD2. This CDR3 spans 18 amino acids. Germline V CDR1 and CDR2: LNHNV, YYDKDF (reference sequence). CDR3 sequence: CATNRDQGSGRVRPEQFF. The CDR3 coding sequence is TGTGCCACCAACAGAGACCAGGGGAGCGGGAGGGTTCGCCCTGAGCAGTTCTTC.

The sample holds a few counts of this clone. The J gene is TRBJ2-5, the V gene TRBV30; 7 bases fit TRBD2. Germline CDR1 and CDR2: GTSNPN and SVGIG (reference sequence). The CDR3 loop spans 23 amino acids. Germline trimming cut 3 bases from V and 7 bases from J; bases unmatched to any gene: 38. The CDR3 nucleotides are TGTGCCTGGAGGGAGGAACATCCCCCCGGCTGGCTAGCGGTTCAGAGGGGTTTCGGGACCCAGTACTTC. The encoded protein is CAWREEHPPGWLAVQRGFGTQYF.